This T cell receptor (beta chain) is from a study of blood T cell repertoires in COVID-19. Overall study context: Whether acute or convalescent, the COVID-19 samples came from the United States, Italy and Spain. PBMCs, B-cell-depleted T cells, or T cells provided the cDNA or gDNA that made up the material.

The CDR3 consists of 15 residues. The V segment lost 3 bases and the J segment 2 bases; nucleotides outside the gene matches: 4. Germline CDR1 is MGHDK and CDR2 is SYGVNS. How the authors handled the data: Amplification with reference gene primers provided the estimates of nucleated cell counts. Using immunoSEQ multiplex PCR, the repertoire was profiled, and TCRdb retains in-frame clones only, with some absent. Clone size and the V and J calls come from that table; the DNA yielded D and trimming. The sample comprises over 200,000 clones, roughly 84% of which are singletons, and 4% to 5.5% rests with the top ten.

The material sequenced was peripheral blood. This receptor was obtained from a man aged 50 to 59 with active or convalescent COVID-19. The chain couples TRBV25-1 to TRBJ1-2; 9 nucleotides line up with TRBD1. The CDR3 reads CASSDQTGGNYGYTF. The CDR3 DNA reads as TGTGCCAGCAGTGACCAGACAGGGGGGAACTATGGCTACACCTTC.